Listed here are 24 T cell receptor beta chains from one sample, sequenced in a study of blood T cell repertoires in COVID-19. Some clones are missing from TCRdb's copy, which holds only in-frame ones; the method was immunoSEQ multiplex PCR. The table lists fewer than 250,000 clones, 86% of them singletons. Input material: peripheral blood. These receptors all come from a middle-aged man with COVID-19, enrolled during active disease.

The rearrangement links TRBV12-3 or TRBV12-4 to TRBJ1-1; D ambiguous. V shed 3 bases and J shed 3 bases, with 5 bases lying between them. The CDR3 loop spans 12 amino acids. CDR3 DNA: TGTGCCAGCAGTTTCTCTGACACTGAAGCTTTCTTT. Its translation: CASSFSDTEAFF.

The gene calls are TRBV25-1 and TRBJ1-1; D might be TRBD1 (6 bases). The CDR3 length is 13 residues. CDR1 MGHDK and CDR2 SYGVNS come from the germline V gene. V was trimmed by 5 bases and J by 11 bases, leaving 18 bases between them. CDR3 nucleotide sequence: TGTGCCAGCAGTCAACCCGGCGGGGGCGGCGCTTTCTTT. It encodes CASSQPGGGGAFF.

V and J are TRBV24-1 and TRBJ2-1; D remains unclear. Germline loops: CDR1 KGHDR, CDR2 SFDVKD. The CDR3 runs to 13 residues. The V end lost 4 bases, the J end lost 5 bases, and 8 bases lay between the germline ends. CDR3 DNA: TGTGCCACCAGTGAACCCAGAAACAATGAGCAGTTCTTC. This codes for CATSEPRNNEQFF.

V usage is TRBV21-1 and J usage is TRBJ2-5; no DNA check was done on the table's D call, TRBD1. TRBV21-1 is given as a pseudogene. This CDR3 contains 16 residues. The CDR3 sequence is CASKGTGGGFLETQYF. CDR3 in DNA: TGTGCCAGCAAAGGGACAGGGGGAGGTTTCTTAGAGACCCAGTACTTC.

The J gene is TRBJ1-5, the V gene TRBV27; D is possibly TRBD1 (6 bases). Germline V gene sequence: CDR1 MNHEY, CDR2 SMNVEV (reference sequence). The V end lost 6 bases, the J end lost 10 bases, and 16 bases lay between the germline ends. The CDR3 consists of 13 residues. CDR3 DNA sequence: TGTGCCAGCAGCAAACAGGGATTAAGCCCCCAGCATTTT. This gives the protein CASSKQGLSPQHF.

The chain joins TRBV6-5 to TRBJ2-2; possible D gene TRBD2, 5 bases. Germline V lookup: CDR1 MNHEY, CDR2 SVGAGI. This CDR3 spans 15 amino acids. Trimming cost V 6 bases and J 0 bases, with 11 bases left between them. The CDR3 reads CASRLALANTGELFF. The CDR3 coding sequence is TGTGCCAGCAGATTAGCGTTAGCGAACACCGGGGAGCTGTTTTTT.

This chain joins TRBV19 and TRBJ1-2; TRBD1 is a possible D gene (5 bases). The CDR3 covers 14 residues. Looked up from germline, CDR1 is LNHDA and CDR2 is SQIVND (reference sequence). With 2 bases removed from V and 8 bases from J, the gap between germline ends came to 15 bases. The CDR3 region is CASSITPGSRGYTF. The CDR3 DNA sequence: TGTGCCAGTAGTATAACTCCAGGGTCCCGCGGCTACACCTTC.

V and J are TRBV19 and TRBJ1-1; 8 bases are a match to TRBD1. This CDR3 has 12 residues. Trimming removed 10 bases from V and 6 bases from J; junction bases left unmatched: 7. Germline CDR1 and CDR2: LNHDA and SQIVND (reference sequence). The CDR3 here is CATDRGSPEAFF. CDR3 DNA sequence: TGTGCCACCGACAGGGGATCCCCTGAAGCTTTCTTT.

The CDR3 is CASSFLSSREGNTIYF. CDR3 bases: TGTGCCAGCAGCTTTTTGTCCTCCCGGGAAGGAAACACCATATATTTT. The chain links TRBV7-3 to TRBJ1-3; D gene unclear. The CDR3 totals 16 residues. Germline CDR1 reads SGHTA; CDR2 reads FQGTGA. V was pared by 3 bases and J by 4 bases, with 16 bases between.

This rearrangement joins TRBV7-9 to TRBJ2-7, with 10 bases aligning to TRBD2. With 2 bases clipped from V and 7 bases from J, the junction kept 5 bases outside the gene matches. Germline V gene data show CDR1 as SEHNR and CDR2 as FQNEAQ (reference sequence). The CDR3 loop spans 14 amino acids. DNA for the CDR3: TGTGCCAGCAGCTTACCAGCGGGAGGGGGTGAGCAGTACTTC. As protein: CASSLPAGGGEQYF.

The J gene is TRBJ1-2, the V gene TRBV12-3 or TRBV12-4; D is ambiguous. There are 11 residues in the CDR3. The ends were cut back, 5 bases at V and 5 bases at J, with 6 bases in the middle. The CDR3 DNA reads TGTGCCAGCAGTGGCGGATATGGCTACACCTTC. It encodes CASSGGYGYTF.

The rearrangement uses TRBV1 and TRBJ2-2; TRBD1, the table's D call, was not compared with the DNA. TRBV1 is marked as a pseudogene. CDR3 length equals 17 residues. CDR3 nucleotides: TGCACCAGCAGCCAAGATCGCAGGGGATGTAAAACCGGGGAGCTGTTTTTT. Translated: CTSSQDRRGCKTGELFF.

This chain joins TRBV7-9 and TRBJ2-5, with 11 bases that match TRBD2. Unmatched junction bases numbered 14, after V lost 4 bases and J lost 4 bases. The germline V gene encodes CDR1 SEHNR and CDR2 FQNEAQ (reference sequence). The CDR3 is 18 amino acids. The CDR3 DNA sequence: TGTGCCAGCAGCTCCTTAGCGGGAGGGCCTTTAATGGGAGAGACCCAGTACTTC. This sequence encodes CASSSLAGGPLMGETQYF.

The chain has TRBV2 and TRBJ1-6; 7 nucleotides agree with TRBD1. CDR3 length equals 14 residues. Germline trimming cut 6 bases from V and 9 bases from J; bases unmatched to any gene: 8. CDR1 is SNHLY, CDR2 FYNNEI, per germline. The CDR3: CASRLGQSFSPLHF. DNA for the CDR3: TGTGCCAGCAGATTGGGACAGTCCTTTTCACCCCTCCACTTT.

The gene calls are TRBV7-6 and TRBJ2-2; 9 nucleotides agree with TRBD2. Per germline, CDR1 SGHVS and CDR2 FNYEAQ. The CDR3 loop spans 20 amino acids. V shed 2 bases, J shed 2 bases, and the junction held 15 bases outside the gene matches. CDR3 bases: TGTGCCAGCAGCTTATCTCTATCAGCGGGAGGCCTCCTAAACACCGGGGAGCTGTTTTTT. It yields the protein CASSLSLSAGGLLNTGELFF.

The chain joins TRBV18 to TRBJ1-1, with TRBD1 matching 10 bases. Per germline, CDR1 KGHSH and CDR2 LQKENI. The CDR3 spans 17 residues. J gave up 1 base and V 1 base, and 6 bases lay outside the gene matches. CDR3 loop: CASSPLRQGAENTEAFF. The CDR3 nucleotides read TGTGCCAGCTCACCACTGAGACAGGGGGCCGAGAACACTGAAGCTTTCTTT.

V usage is TRBV5-1 and J usage is TRBJ1-3; 7 bases agree with TRBD1. The CDR3 consists of 16 residues. Germline V CDR1 and CDR2: SGHRS, YFSETQ. V gave up 0 bases and J gave up 0 bases; unmatched junction bases: 3. CDR3 region: CASSLGQGYSGNTIYF. CDR3 nucleotides: TGCGCCAGCAGCTTGGGACAGGGATACTCTGGAAACACCATATATTTT.

This sequence joins TRBV5-1 and TRBJ1-6, with D uncertain. The length of the CDR3 is 13 residues. The V end lost 7 bases, the J end lost 5 bases, and 10 bases lay between the germline ends. CDR1 SGHRS and CDR2 YFSETQ come from the germline V gene. The CDR3 coding sequence is TGCGCCAGCGGAGAACTGGATAATTCACCCCTCCACTTT. Translated, it gives CASGELDNSPLHF.

The chain is built from TRBV19 and TRBJ1-6; D not resolved. V was cut by 3 bases and J by 11 bases, with 14 bases left in between. The germline V gene encodes CDR1 LNHDA and CDR2 SQIVND (reference sequence). This CDR3 has 14 amino acids. This chain's CDR3 is CASSIRSGSPPLHF. The CDR3 nucleotides read TGTGCCAGTAGTATTAGATCAGGAAGCCCACCCCTCCACTTT. Looking up the rest from reference TRBV19 and TRBJ1-6 gives the full variable domain: DGGITQSPKYLFRKEGQNVTLSCEQNLNHDAMYWYRQDPGQGLRLIYYSQIVNDFQKGDIAEGYSVSREKKESFPLTVTSAQKNPTAFYLCASSIRSGSPPLHFGNGTRLTVT.

The chain combines TRBV5-1 with TRBJ1-4; D may be TRBD1 (6 bases). The germline V gene encodes CDR1 SGHRS and CDR2 YFSETQ. Trimming shortened V by 1 base and J by 5 bases, and 12 bases separated the two germline ends. The CDR3 spans 15 residues. The CDR3 loop is CASSLRTAQNEKLFF. CDR3 DNA: TGCGCCAGCAGCTTGCGGACAGCTCAGAATGAAAAACTGTTTTTT.

This chain joins TRBV5-1 and TRBJ1-2, with 9 bases matching TRBD1. This CDR3 spans 14 amino acids. With 6 bases clipped from V and 4 bases from J, the junction kept 7 bases outside the gene matches. Germline values: CDR1 SGHRS, CDR2 YFSETQ. CDR3 protein: CASKTDRGGYGYTF. In nucleotides, the CDR3 is TGCGCCAGCAAAACGGACAGGGGCGGCTATGGCTACACCTTC.

Here the CDR3 reads CATSIHTVANVLTF. The CDR3 nucleotides are TGTGCCACCAGCATACACACAGTGGCCAACGTCCTGACTTTC. The rearrangement joins TRBV15 to TRBJ2-6; no firm D call. With 4 bases removed from V and 6 bases from J, the gap between germline ends came to 10 bases. Germline CDR1 LNHNV, CDR2 YYDKDF (reference sequence). This CDR3 is built from 14 residues.

This chain uses TRBV3-1 (or the pseudogene TRBV3-2) with TRBJ2-3; TRBD2 matches at 10 bases. Losses at the gene ends were 5 bases for V and 6 bases for J; bases not matched to a gene: 11. CDR1 and CDR2 (germline): LGHDT, YNNKEL (reference sequence). The CDR3 is 16 amino acids. The CDR3, as DNA: TGTGCCAGCAGCGAGATAACTAGCGGGGTGAGGGATACGCAGTATTTT. Amino acid sequence: CASSEITSGVRDTQYF.

The chain combines TRBV10-3 with TRBJ1-5, with D possibly matching TRBD1 (6 bases). The CDR3 is 12 residues long. Trimming cost V 0 bases and J 9 bases, with 6 bases left between them. Germline values: CDR1 ENHRY, CDR2 SYGVKD. The DNA of the CDR3 is TGTGCCATCAGTGAGTCGGACAGGCCCCAGCATTTT. It translates to CAISESDRPQHF.